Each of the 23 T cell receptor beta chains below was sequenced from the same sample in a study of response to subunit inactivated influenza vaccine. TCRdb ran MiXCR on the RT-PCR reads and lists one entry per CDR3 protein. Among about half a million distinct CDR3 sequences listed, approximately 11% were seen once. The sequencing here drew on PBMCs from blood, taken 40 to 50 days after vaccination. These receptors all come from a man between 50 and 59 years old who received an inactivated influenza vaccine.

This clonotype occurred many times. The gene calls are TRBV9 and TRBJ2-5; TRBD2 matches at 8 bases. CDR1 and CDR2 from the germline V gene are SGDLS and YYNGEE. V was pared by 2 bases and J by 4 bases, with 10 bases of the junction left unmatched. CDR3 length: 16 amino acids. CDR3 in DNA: TGTGCCAGCAGCGTGAACGCGGGACTAGTGACAGAGACCCAGTACTTC. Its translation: CASSVNAGLVTETQYF.

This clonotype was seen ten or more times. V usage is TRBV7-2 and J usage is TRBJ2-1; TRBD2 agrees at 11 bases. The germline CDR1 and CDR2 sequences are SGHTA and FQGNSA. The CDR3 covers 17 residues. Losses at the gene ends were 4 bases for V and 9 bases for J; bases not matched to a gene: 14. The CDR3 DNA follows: TGTGCCAGCAGCTCTACCGGGTTAGCGGGAGGGCGCATTGAGCAGTTCTTC. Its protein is CASSSTGLAGGRIEQFF.

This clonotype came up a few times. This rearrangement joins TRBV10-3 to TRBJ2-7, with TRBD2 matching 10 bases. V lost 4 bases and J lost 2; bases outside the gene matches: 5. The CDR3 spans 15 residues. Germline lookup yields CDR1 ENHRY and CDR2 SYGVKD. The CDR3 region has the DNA TGTGCCATCAGTGTGACTAGCGGGCGTCCCTACGAGCAGTACTTC. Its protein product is CAISVTSGRPYEQYF.

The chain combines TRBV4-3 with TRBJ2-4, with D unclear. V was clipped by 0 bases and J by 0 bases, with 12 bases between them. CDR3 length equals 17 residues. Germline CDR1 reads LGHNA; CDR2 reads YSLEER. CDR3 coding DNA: TGCGCCAGCAGCCAAGATTGGATCACTGGAGCCAAAAACATTCAGTACTTC. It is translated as CASSQDWITGAKNIQYF.

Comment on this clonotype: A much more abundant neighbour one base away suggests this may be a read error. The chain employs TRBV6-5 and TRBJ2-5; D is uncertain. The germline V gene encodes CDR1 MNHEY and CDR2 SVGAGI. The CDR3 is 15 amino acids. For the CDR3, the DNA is TGTGCCATCAGTTACTCGGTTGGGGTCCAAGAGACCCAGTACTTC. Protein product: CAISYSVGVQETQYF.

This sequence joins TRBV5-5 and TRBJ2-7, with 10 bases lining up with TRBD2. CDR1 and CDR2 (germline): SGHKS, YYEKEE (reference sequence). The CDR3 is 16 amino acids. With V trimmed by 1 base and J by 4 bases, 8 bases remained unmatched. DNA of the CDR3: TGTGCCAGCAGCTTGTCATTGGCTAGCGGGGGATACGAGCAGTACTTC. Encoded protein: CASSLSLASGGYEQYF.

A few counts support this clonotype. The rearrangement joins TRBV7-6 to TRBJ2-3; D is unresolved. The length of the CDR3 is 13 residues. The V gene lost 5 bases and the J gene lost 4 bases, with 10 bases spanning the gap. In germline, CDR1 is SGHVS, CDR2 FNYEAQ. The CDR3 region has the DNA TGTGCCAGCAGCCTACTTCATCCAGATACGCAGTATTTT. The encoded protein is CASSLLHPDTQYF.

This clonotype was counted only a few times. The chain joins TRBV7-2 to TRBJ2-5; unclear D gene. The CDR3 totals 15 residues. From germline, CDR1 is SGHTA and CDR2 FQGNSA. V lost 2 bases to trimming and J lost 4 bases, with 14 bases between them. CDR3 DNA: TGTGCCAGCAGCTTAAATGGGGTAGTCTCAGAGACCCAGTACTTC. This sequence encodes CASSLNGVVSETQYF. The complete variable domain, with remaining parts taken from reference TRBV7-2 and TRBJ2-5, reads GAGVSQSPSNKVTEKGKDVELRCDPISGHTALYWYRQSLGQGLEFLIYFQGNSAPDKSGLPSDRFSAERTGGSVSTLTIQRTQQEDSAVYLCASSLNGVVSETQYFGPGTRLLVL.

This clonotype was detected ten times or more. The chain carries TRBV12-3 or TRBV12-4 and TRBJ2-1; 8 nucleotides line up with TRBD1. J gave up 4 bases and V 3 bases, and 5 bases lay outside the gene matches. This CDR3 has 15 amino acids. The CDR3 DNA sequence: TGTGCCAGCAGTTTGACAGGGGAAATATACAATGAGCAGTTCTTC. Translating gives CASSLTGEIYNEQFF.

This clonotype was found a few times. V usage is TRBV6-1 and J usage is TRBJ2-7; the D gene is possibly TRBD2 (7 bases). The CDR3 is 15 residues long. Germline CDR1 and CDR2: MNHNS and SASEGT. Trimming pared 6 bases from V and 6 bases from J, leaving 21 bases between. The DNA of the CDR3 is TGTGCCAGCAGCCTGGGCAGAGCGGGGACATCCGAGCAGTACTTC. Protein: CASSLGRAGTSEQYF.

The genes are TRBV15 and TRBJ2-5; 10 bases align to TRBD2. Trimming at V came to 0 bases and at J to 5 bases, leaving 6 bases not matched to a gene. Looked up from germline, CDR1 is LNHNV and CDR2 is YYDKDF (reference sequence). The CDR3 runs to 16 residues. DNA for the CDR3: TGTGCCACCAGCAGAGATCTAGCGGGGGTGGAGGAGACCCAGTACTTC. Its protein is CATSRDLAGVEETQYF.

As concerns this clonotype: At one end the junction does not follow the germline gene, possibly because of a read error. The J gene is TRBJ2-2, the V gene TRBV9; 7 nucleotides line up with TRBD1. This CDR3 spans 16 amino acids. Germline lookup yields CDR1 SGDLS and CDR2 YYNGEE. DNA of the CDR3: TGTGCCAGCAGCGGAACCGGGACAGATCCTACCGGGGATCTGTTTTTT. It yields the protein CASSGTGTDPTGDLFF.

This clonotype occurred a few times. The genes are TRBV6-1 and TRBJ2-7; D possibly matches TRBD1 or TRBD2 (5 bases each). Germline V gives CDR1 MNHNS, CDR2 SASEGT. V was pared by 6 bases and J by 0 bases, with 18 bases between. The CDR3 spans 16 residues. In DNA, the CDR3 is TGTGCCAGCAGCCAGGGTGCGGGCTTGAGCTCCTACGAGCAGTACTTC. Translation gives CASSQGAGLSSYEQYF.

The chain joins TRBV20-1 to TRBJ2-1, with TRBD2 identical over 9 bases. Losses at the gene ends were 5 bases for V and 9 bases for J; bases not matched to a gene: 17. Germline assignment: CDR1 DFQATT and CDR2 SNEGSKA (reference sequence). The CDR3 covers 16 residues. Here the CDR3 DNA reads TGCAGTGCTCCGCGGTCAAGTAGCGGGAGTATCGGTGAGCAGTTCTTC. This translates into CSAPRSSSGSIGEQFF.

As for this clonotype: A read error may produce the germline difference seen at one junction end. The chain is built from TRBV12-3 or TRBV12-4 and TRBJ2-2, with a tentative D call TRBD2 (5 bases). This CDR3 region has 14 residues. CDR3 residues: CASSEASYTGELSF. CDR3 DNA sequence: TGTGCCAGCAGCGAAGCGTCGTACACCGGGGAGCTGTCTTTT.

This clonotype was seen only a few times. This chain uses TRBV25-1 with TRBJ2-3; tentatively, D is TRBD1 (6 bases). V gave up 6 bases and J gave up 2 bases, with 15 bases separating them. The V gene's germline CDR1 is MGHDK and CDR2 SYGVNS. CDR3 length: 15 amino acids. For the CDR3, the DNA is TGTGCCAGCAGAACCGGGACATTCTACACAGATACGCAGTATTTT. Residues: CASRTGTFYTDTQYF.

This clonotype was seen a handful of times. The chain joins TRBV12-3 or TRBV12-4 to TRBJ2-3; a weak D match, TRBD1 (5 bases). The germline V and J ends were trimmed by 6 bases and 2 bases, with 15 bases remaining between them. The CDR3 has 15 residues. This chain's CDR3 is CASRNRGEVTDTQYF. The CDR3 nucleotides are TGTGCCAGCAGGAATAGGGGTGAGGTCACAGATACGCAGTATTTT.

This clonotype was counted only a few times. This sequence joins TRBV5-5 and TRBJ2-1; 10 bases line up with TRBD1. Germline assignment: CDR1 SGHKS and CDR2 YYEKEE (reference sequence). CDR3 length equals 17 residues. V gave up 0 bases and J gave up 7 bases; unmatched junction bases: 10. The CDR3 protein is CASSLAPGTGVSNEQFF. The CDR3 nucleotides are TGTGCCAGCAGCTTGGCCCCCGGGACAGGGGTTAGTAATGAGCAGTTCTTC.

Here the CDR3 reads CSVDGGGDEQYF. DNA for the CDR3: TGCAGCGTTGACGGGGGGGGCGACGAGCAGTACTTC. The rearrangement joins TRBV29-1 to TRBJ2-7; 8 bases map to TRBD2. Losses at the gene ends were 3 bases for V and 5 bases for J; bases not matched to a gene: 3. Per germline, CDR1 SQVTM and CDR2 ANQGSEA. The CDR3 is 12 residues long.

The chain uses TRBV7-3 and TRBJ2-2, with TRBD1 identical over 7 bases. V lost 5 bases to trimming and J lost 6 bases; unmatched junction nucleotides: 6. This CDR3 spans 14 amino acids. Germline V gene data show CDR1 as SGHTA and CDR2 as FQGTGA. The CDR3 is CASSPFGQAGELFF. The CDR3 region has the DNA TGTGCCAGCAGCCCCTTCGGACAGGCCGGGGAGCTGTTTTTT.

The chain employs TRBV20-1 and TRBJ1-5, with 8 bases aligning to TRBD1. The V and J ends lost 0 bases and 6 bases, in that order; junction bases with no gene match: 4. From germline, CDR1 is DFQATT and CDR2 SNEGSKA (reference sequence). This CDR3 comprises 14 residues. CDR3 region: CSARETGEGQPQHF. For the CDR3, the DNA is TGCAGTGCTAGAGAGACAGGGGAAGGTCAGCCCCAGCATTTT.

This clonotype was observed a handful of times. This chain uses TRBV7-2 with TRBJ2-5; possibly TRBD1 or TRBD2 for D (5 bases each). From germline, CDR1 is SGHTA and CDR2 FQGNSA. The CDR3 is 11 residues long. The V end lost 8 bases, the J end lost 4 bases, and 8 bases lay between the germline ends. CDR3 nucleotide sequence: TGTGCCAGCCTTGGGACAGAGACCCAGTACTTC. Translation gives CASLGTETQYF.

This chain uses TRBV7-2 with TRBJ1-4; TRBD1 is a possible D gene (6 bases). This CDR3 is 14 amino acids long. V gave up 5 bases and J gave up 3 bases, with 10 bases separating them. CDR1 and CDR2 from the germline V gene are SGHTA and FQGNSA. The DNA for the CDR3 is TGTGCCAGCAGCCGACAGGTGTCTAATGAAAAACTGTTTTTT. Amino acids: CASSRQVSNEKLFF. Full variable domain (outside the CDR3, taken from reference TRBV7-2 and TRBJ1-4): GAGVSQSPSNKVTEKGKDVELRCDPISGHTALYWYRQSLGQGLEFLIYFQGNSAPDKSGLPSDRFSAERTGGSVSTLTIQRTQQEDSAVYLCASSRQVSNEKLFFGSGTQLSVL.